Presented here are 26 T cell receptor beta chains from one specimen sequenced in a study of T cells in Graves' hyperthyroidism and ophthalmopathy. Researchers took RNA transcripts and amplified the TCR beta CDR3 regions from them. When the TCR CDR3 underwent first-round RT-PCR, the HTBI primer set was used. TCRdb re-called the multiplex PCR reads with MiXCR, one entry per CDR3 protein. The sample has roughly 350,000 distinct CDR3 sequences; more than 12% are singletons. The sequenced sample consisted of blood. The receptors come from a woman in her 30s with Graves' ophthalmopathy.

Concerning this clonotype: A read error may be the cause here, since a much bigger clone is one base away. V and J are TRBV20-1 and TRBJ1-5; tentatively, D is TRBD1 (6 bases). Trimming shortened V by 5 bases and J by 0 bases, and 8 bases separated the two germline ends. CDR1 and CDR2 (germline): DFQATT, SNEGSKA (reference sequence). The CDR3 extends over 13 amino acids. The CDR3 DNA sequence: TGCAGTGCTGGCAGGGGTAGCAATCAGCCCCAGCATTTT. This sequence encodes CSAGRGSNQPQHF.

This clonotype occurred a few times. The chain joins TRBV4-1 to TRBJ1-5; 9 nucleotides match TRBD1. The CDR3 sequence is 18 residues long. Unmatched junction bases numbered 9, after V lost 0 bases and J lost 3 bases. The germline CDR1 and CDR2 sequences are MGHRA and YSYEKL. The CDR3 sequence is CASSQDRLGTGYNQPQHF. CDR3 in DNA: TGCGCCAGCAGCCAAGATCGTTTGGGGACAGGGTACAATCAGCCCCAGCATTTT.

This clonotype occurred many times. V gene TRBV10-3 combines with J gene TRBJ2-1; 10 bases line up with TRBD2. Germline-derived CDR1 and CDR2 are ENHRY and SYGVKD. V was pared by 6 bases and J by 6 bases, with 8 bases of the junction left unmatched. The CDR3 totals 15 residues. DNA of the CDR3: TGTGCCATCAGAAGCCCGGGACTAGCGTTCAATGAGCAGTTCTTC. Protein product: CAIRSPGLAFNEQFF.

To note about this clonotype: This may stem from a read error, because a much larger clone lies one nucleotide away. V usage is TRBV5-1 and J usage is TRBJ2-1; TRBD2 might be the D (6 bases). The germline V gene encodes CDR1 SGHRS and CDR2 YFSETQ. This CDR3 is built from 13 residues. Trimming removed 7 bases at V and 9 bases at J, with 17 bases between. CDR3 protein: CASGAASDREQFF. In nucleotides, the CDR3 is TGCGCCAGCGGGGCGGCTAGCGATCGTGAGCAGTTCTTC. The full variable domain, in which reference TRBV5-1 and TRBJ2-1 provide the parts outside the CDR3, is KAGVTQTPRYLIKTRGQQVTLSCSPISGHRSVSWYQQTPGQGLQFLFEYFSETQRNKGNFPGRFSGRQFSNSRSEMNVSTLELGDSALYLCASGAASDREQFFGPGTRLTVL.

There are many counts of this clonotype. The chain joins TRBV2 to TRBJ1-2; no definite D call. CDR1 and CDR2 (germline): SNHLY, FYNNEI. This CDR3 is built from 13 residues. The V and J ends lost 7 bases and 3 bases respectively, with 12 bases between them. DNA of the CDR3: TGTGCCAGCACCATCCGGAAACACTATGGCTACACCTTC. Translated: CASTIRKHYGYTF. Combining the CDR3 with reference TRBV2 and TRBJ1-2 gives the whole variable domain EPEVTQTPSHQVTQMGQEVILRCVPISNHLYFYWYRQILGQKVEFLVSFYNNEISEKSEIFDDQFSVERPDGSNFTLKIRSTKLEDSAMYFCASTIRKHYGYTFGSGTRLTVV.

This clonotype was seen repeatedly, ten times or more. V is TRBV5-1 and J is TRBJ1-2; a possible D gene is TRBD1 (6 bases). The germline gives CDR1 SGHRS, CDR2 YFSETQ. V lost 4 bases and J lost 4, with 20 bases in between. The CDR3 sequence is 16 residues long. The CDR3 protein is CASSRQDGTFLYGYTF. The CDR3 DNA reads as TGCGCCAGCAGCCGACAGGATGGCACGTTTCTCTATGGCTACACCTTC.

The sample holds many counts of this clonotype. The V call is TRBV30, the J call TRBJ2-7, with 7 positions matching TRBD1. CDR1 GTSNPN and CDR2 SVGIG come from the germline V gene (reference sequence). This CDR3 comprises 15 residues. J gave up 3 bases and V 2 bases, and 10 bases lay outside the gene matches. The CDR3 loop is CAWSPLARGNYEQYF. The CDR3 DNA follows: TGTGCCTGGAGTCCCCTAGCCAGGGGGAACTACGAGCAGTACTTC. The full variable domain, its missing parts supplied by reference TRBV30 and TRBJ2-7, is SQTIHQWPATLVQPVGSPLSLECTVEGTSNPNLYWYRQAAGRGLQLLFYSVGIGQISSEVPQNLSASRPQDRQFILSSKKLLLSDSGFYLCAWSPLARGNYEQYFGPGTRLTVT.

This clonotype has a count of ten or more. The J gene is TRBJ1-1, the V gene TRBV6-1; D ambiguous. The CDR3 extends over 14 amino acids. Germline lookup yields CDR1 MNHNS and CDR2 SASEGT. Trimming shortened V by 2 bases and J by 8 bases, and 15 bases separated the two germline ends. CDR3 sequence: CASSELQYVGEAFF. The CDR3 nucleotides are TGTGCCAGCAGTGAACTTCAGTACGTTGGAGAAGCTTTCTTT.

Many counts were recorded for this clonotype. This chain links TRBV5-1 with TRBJ2-7; D call uncertain. The CDR3 totals 13 residues. V was trimmed by 2 bases and J by 5 bases, leaving 11 bases between them. Germline V gene lookup returns CDR1 SGHRS and CDR2 YFSETQ. The CDR3 DNA sequence: TGCGCCAGCAGCTTCGTCTGGGCGGACGAGCAGTACTTC. Protein product: CASSFVWADEQYF.

There are many counts of this clonotype. V gene TRBV28 combines with J gene TRBJ2-7; 8 bases fit TRBD1. CDR3 length: 14 amino acids. The trim removed 7 bases at V and 1 base at J, leaving 6 bases unmatched. Germline V CDR1 and CDR2: MDHEN, SYDVKM. This chain's CDR3 is CASTGTGFSYEQYF. DNA for the CDR3: TGTGCCAGCACCGGGACAGGATTTTCCTACGAGCAGTACTTC.

This clonotype was picked up many times. The chain employs TRBV2 and TRBJ2-3; 8 nucleotides line up with TRBD2. The V segment lost 5 bases and the J segment 4 bases; nucleotides outside the gene matches: 5. The CDR3 consists of 14 residues. Germline V gene lookup returns CDR1 SNHLY and CDR2 FYNNEI. The CDR3 sequence: CASSRGGGSDTQYF. For the CDR3, the DNA is TGTGCCAGCAGTCGGGGGGGAGGTTCAGATACGCAGTATTTT. The complete variable domain, with remaining parts taken from reference TRBV2 and TRBJ2-3, reads EPEVTQTPSHQVTQMGQEVILRCVPISNHLYFYWYRQILGQKVEFLVSFYNNEISEKSEIFDDQFSVERPDGSNFTLKIRSTKLEDSAMYFCASSRGGGSDTQYFGPGTRLTVL.

This chain connects TRBV6-1 to TRBJ2-7; D tentatively fits TRBD1 or TRBD2 (5 bases each). The CDR3 totals 15 residues. V lost 6 bases to trimming and J lost 2 bases, with 17 bases between them. Germline loops: CDR1 MNHNS, CDR2 SASEGT. DNA for the CDR3: TGTGCCAGCAGGCCTACCGGGACGGCACCCTACGAGCAGTACTTC. It yields the protein CASRPTGTAPYEQYF.

To note about this clonotype: A much larger clone lies a single base off, so this may be a read error. This chain links TRBV29-1 with TRBJ1-2; D might be TRBD1 (5 bases). Trimming shortened V by 6 bases and J by 3 bases, and 11 bases separated the two germline ends. The CDR3 totals 12 residues. CDR1 and CDR2 from the germline V gene are SQVTM and ANQGSEA. The CDR3 DNA sequence: TGCAGCGTGTTGACAGAGGACTATGGCTACACCTTC. Its protein product is CSVLTEDYGYTF.

The V gene is TRBV27, the J gene TRBJ2-1; perhaps TRBD2 as D (7 bases). The germline V and J ends were trimmed by 1 base and 9 bases, with 19 bases remaining between them. The CDR3 totals 16 residues. Germline V lookup: CDR1 MNHEY, CDR2 SMNVEV (reference sequence). The CDR3 region is CASSLLGGGLLPEQFF. In DNA form, the CDR3 reads TGTGCCAGCAGTTTATTGGGGGGGGGCCTCTTACCTGAGCAGTTCTTC.

The table lists this clonotype with a few counts. The chain combines TRBV7-2 with TRBJ1-1; possibly TRBD1 for D (5 bases). Trimming shortened V by 4 bases and J by 7 bases, and 19 bases separated the two germline ends. The CDR3 runs to 15 residues. Germline V gene lookup returns CDR1 SGHTA and CDR2 FQGNSA. In nucleotides, the CDR3 is TGTGCCAGCAGCTCATCTACATTCAACAGGAATGAAGCTTTCTTT. This codes for CASSSSTFNRNEAFF.

The sample holds many counts of this clonotype. This chain links TRBV11-2 with TRBJ2-5; weak D call: TRBD2 (6 bases). The V end was cut by 5 bases, the J end by 0 bases, with 13 bases between. Per the germline V gene, CDR1 is SGHAT and CDR2 is FQNNGV. The CDR3 has 15 residues. The CDR3 DNA is TGTGCCAGCAGCCTCCTGCGGGGATACCAAGAGACCCAGTACTTC. This sequence encodes CASSLLRGYQETQYF.

This clonotype was observed many times. This chain uses TRBV27 with TRBJ1-5, with D unresolved. V was pared by 0 bases and J by 3 bases, with 15 bases between. The germline V gene has CDR1 MNHEY and CDR2 SMNVEV (reference sequence). CDR3 length: 17 residues. CDR3 nucleotide sequence: TGTGCCAGCAGTTTATCTACAGACACCCTATACAATCAGCCCCAGCATTTT. Encoded protein: CASSLSTDTLYNQPQHF.

The CDR3 spells CASSLVGGGGSADTQYF. CDR3 sequence (DNA): TGTGCCAGCAGCTTAGTCGGCGGGGGAGGAAGCGCAGATACGCAGTATTTT. The chain employs TRBV11-2 and TRBJ2-3; 7 positions match TRBD2. Germline loops: CDR1 SGHAT, CDR2 FQNNGV. The CDR3 consists of 17 residues. V dropped 1 base and J dropped 4; count of bases not matched to a gene: 11. The full variable domain, rest sourced from reference TRBV11-2 and TRBJ2-3, is EAGVAQSPRYKIIEKRQSVAFWCNPISGHATLYWYQQILGQGPKLLIQFQNNGVVDDSQLPKDRFSAERLKGVDSTLKIQPAKLEDSAVYLCASSLVGGGGSADTQYFGPGTRLTVL.

This clonotype was recorded many times. The chain uses TRBV2 and TRBJ1-2, with 7 bases matching TRBD1. Losses at the gene ends were 4 bases for V and 6 bases for J; bases not matched to a gene: 2. The CDR3 runs to 12 residues. Germline V CDR1 and CDR2: SNHLY, FYNNEI. In DNA form, the CDR3 reads TGTGCCAGCAGTGCGGGGACAGATGGCTACACCTTC. This gives the protein CASSAGTDGYTF.

In this sample, this clonotype turned up many times. V is TRBV2 and J is TRBJ1-1; D call uncertain. The germline V gene has CDR1 SNHLY and CDR2 FYNNEI. The CDR3 contains 14 residues. Trimming pared 2 bases from V and 0 bases from J, leaving 7 bases between. The DNA of the CDR3 is TGTGCCAGCAGTGAAAAGGGTATGAACACTGAAGCTTTCTTT. Translating gives CASSEKGMNTEAFF. Based on the CDR3 plus reference TRBV2 and TRBJ1-1, the full variable domain is EPEVTQTPSHQVTQMGQEVILRCVPISNHLYFYWYRQILGQKVEFLVSFYNNEISEKSEIFDDQFSVERPDGSNFTLKIRSTKLEDSAMYFCASSEKGMNTEAFFGQGTRLTVV.

At least ten counts were recorded for this clonotype. The chain couples TRBV7-8 to TRBJ2-3, with a weak D call TRBD2 (6 bases). The germline V and J ends were trimmed by 2 bases and 5 bases, with 11 bases remaining between them. From germline, CDR1 is SGHVS and CDR2 FQNEAQ. This CDR3 contains 14 residues. The CDR3 DNA reads as TGTGCCAGCAGCTTACGCGGGGCGATAGATACGCAGTATTTT. This translates into CASSLRGAIDTQYF.

This rearrangement joins TRBV20-1 to TRBJ2-1; 10 bases match TRBD2. The germline V gene encodes CDR1 DFQATT and CDR2 SNEGSKA (reference sequence). The CDR3 is made up of 15 amino acids. V dropped 6 bases and J dropped 8; count of bases not matched to a gene: 13. The chain's CDR3 is CSARKPSGGQYEQFF. The DNA for the CDR3 is TGCAGTGCCCGAAAACCTAGCGGGGGACAGTATGAGCAGTTCTTC.

This clonotype was observed many times. The DNA for the CDR3 is TGTGCCAGCAGCTTTACAACAGCGCTTGAGGAGACCCAGTACTTC. Translating it yields CASSFTTALEETQYF. This rearrangement joins TRBV11-1 to TRBJ2-5, with D hard to call. Germline lookup yields CDR1 SGHAT and CDR2 FQDESV (reference sequence). The V end lost 3 bases, the J end lost 5 bases, and 16 bases lay between the germline ends. The CDR3 consists of 15 residues.

This clonotype was seen at least ten times. The chain is built from TRBV20-1 and TRBJ2-1; 9 bases are shared with TRBD1. Germline CDR1 is DFQATT and CDR2 is SNEGSKA (reference sequence). The trim removed 5 bases at V and 4 bases at J, leaving 3 bases unmatched. The CDR3 spans 13 residues. CDR3 amino acids: CSAGGQGYNEQFF. For the CDR3, the DNA is TGCAGTGCTGGGGGACAGGGATACAATGAGCAGTTCTTC.

This clonotype was picked up many times. This chain joins TRBV7-8 and TRBJ2-5; D is unresolved. The germline CDR1 and CDR2 sequences are SGHVS and FQNEAQ. This CDR3 comprises 14 residues. Trimming stripped 3 bases from V and 5 bases from J, with 13 bases between. The CDR3 here is CASSLLSSGETQYF. The CDR3 DNA follows: TGTGCCAGCAGCTTGTTAAGTTCGGGCGAGACCCAGTACTTC.

This clonotype was recorded many times. This chain uses TRBV28 with TRBJ2-2, with 8 nucleotides matching TRBD2. Germline V gives CDR1 MDHEN, CDR2 SYDVKM. V dropped 4 bases and J dropped 1; count of bases not matched to a gene: 5. The CDR3 totals 16 residues. In DNA form, the CDR3 reads TGTGCCAGCAGTTCCGGGAGGGTAATGAACACCGGGGAGCTGTTTTTT. This encodes CASSSGRVMNTGELFF.